Shown below are 21 T cell receptor beta chains from a single sample sequenced in a study of blood T cell repertoires in COVID-19. Clones were read by immunoSEQ multiplex PCR, and TCRdb kept only the in-frame ones, dropping some. The sample has fewer than 130,000 clones, roughly nine tenths seen once. Sequenced: peripheral blood. These receptors came from a woman of 80 years or more with acute or convalescent COVID-19.

The rearrangement uses TRBV4-3 and TRBJ2-1, with D possibly TRBD1 on 5 matching bases. The germline gives CDR1 LGHNA, CDR2 YSLEER. V gave up 0 bases and J gave up 11 bases, with 11 bases separating them. The CDR3 length is 13 residues. The chain's CDR3 is CASSQEIGHKQFF. CDR3 DNA sequence: TGCGCCAGCAGCCAAGAGATCGGACACAAGCAGTTCTTC.

This chain connects TRBV2 to TRBJ1-4; 8 bases agree with TRBD1. After removal of 7 bases from V and 4 bases from J, the junction contained 5 bases not matched to a gene. Germline V gives CDR1 SNHLY, CDR2 FYNNEI. The CDR3 covers 14 residues. CDR3 nucleotide sequence: TGTGCCAGCATTATGGACAGGGTTAATGAAAAACTGTTTTTT. Translated: CASIMDRVNEKLFF.

This clone was seen only a few times. This chain connects TRBV5-6 to TRBJ1-2, with 7 bases aligning to TRBD1. V dropped 0 bases and J dropped 5; count of bases not matched to a gene: 4. Germline V gene data show CDR1 as SGHDT and CDR2 as YYEEEE. The CDR3 consists of 14 residues. DNA for the CDR3: TGTGCCAGCAGCTTGGGGGGACAGAGATATGGCTACACCTTC. This translates into CASSLGGQRYGYTF.

The chain joins TRBV28 to TRBJ2-7; a weak D match, TRBD1 (6 bases). V dropped 6 bases and J dropped 3 bases, with 12 bases sitting between them. Germline lookup yields CDR1 MDHEN and CDR2 SYDVKM. The CDR3 loop spans 13 amino acids. CDR3: CASRLTGIYEQYF. Here the CDR3 DNA reads TGTGCCAGCAGGCTGACAGGAATCTACGAGCAGTACTTC.

The CDR3 loop reads CASRPNLQGWANYGYTF. The CDR3 nucleotides are TGTGCCAGCAGACCGAACTTACAGGGATGGGCTAACTATGGCTACACCTTC. This rearrangement joins TRBV7-9 to TRBJ1-2, with TRBD1 as a possible D gene (6 bases). Germline assignment: CDR1 SEHNR and CDR2 FQNEAQ (reference sequence). This CDR3 is built from 17 residues. The V and J ends lost 6 bases and 0 bases respectively, with 20 bases between them. The whole variable domain, remainder taken from reference TRBV7-9 and TRBJ1-2, is DTGVSQNPRHKITKRGQNVTFRCDPISEHNRLYWYRQTLGQGPEFLTYFQNEAQLEKSRLLSDRFSAERPKGSFSTLEIQRTEQGDSAMYLCASRPNLQGWANYGYTFGSGTRLTVV.

CDR3 region: CASSQGQGNYGYTF. The CDR3 coding sequence is TGCGCCAGCAGTCAAGGACAGGGAAACTATGGCTACACCTTC. The chain is built from TRBV10-2 and TRBJ1-2, with 8 nucleotides matching TRBD1. CDR1 is WSHSY and CDR2 is SAAADI in the germline V gene. With V trimmed by 5 bases and J by 2 bases, 4 bases remained unmatched. The CDR3 covers 14 residues.

The chain combines TRBV3-1 (or the pseudogene TRBV3-2) with TRBJ1-2, with 8 bases lining up with TRBD1. After removal of 4 bases from V and 5 bases from J, the junction contained 3 bases not matched to a gene. The germline V gene encodes CDR1 LGHDT and CDR2 YNNKEL (reference sequence). This CDR3 is 13 amino acids long. The CDR3 coding sequence is TGTGCCAGCAGCCCGGGGACAGGTTATGGCTACACCTTC. Amino acids: CASSPGTGYGYTF.

The chain carries TRBV11-2 and TRBJ2-7; D remains unclear. CDR1 is SGHAT, CDR2 FQNNGV, per germline. This CDR3 has 14 residues. V lost 5 bases and J lost 3, with 14 bases in between. CDR3 sequence (DNA): TGTGCCAGCAGCCCCCGCGGTTTCGGCTACGAGCAGTACTTC. It codes for CASSPRGFGYEQYF.

The chain joins TRBV10-1 to TRBJ1-6, with 12 nucleotides matching TRBD1. The germline CDR1 and CDR2 sequences are WNHNN and SYGVQD (reference sequence). V dropped 6 bases and J dropped 7; count of bases not matched to a gene: 10. The CDR3 consists of 17 residues. CDR3 coding DNA: TGCGCCAGCAGCGCCGGGGACAGGGGGCCCAAGAATTCACCCCTCCACTTT. Its protein product is CASSAGDRGPKNSPLHF.

The J gene is TRBJ1-4, the V gene TRBV2, with no clear D. V was shortened by 0 bases and J by 8 bases, with 13 bases between the two germline ends. The germline CDR1 and CDR2 sequences are SNHLY and FYNNEI. This CDR3 region has 15 residues. The DNA for the CDR3 is TGTGCCAGCAGTGAAGCCCCGGGAGGAACGGAAAAACTGTTTTTT. It yields the protein CASSEAPGGTEKLFF.

J is TRBJ2-1 and V is TRBV10-3; D call uncertain. The germline V gene encodes CDR1 ENHRY and CDR2 SYGVKD. Deletions cut 3 bases from V and 7 bases from J, with 7 bases between. The CDR3 loop spans 12 amino acids. The CDR3 sequence: CAISDRSNEQFF. The CDR3 coding sequence is TGTGCCATCAGTGACAGGTCTAATGAGCAGTTCTTC.

The chain uses TRBV6-5 and TRBJ1-5, with D maybe TRBD1 (6 bases). CDR1 MNHEY and CDR2 SVGAGI come from the germline V gene. The CDR3 runs 12 residues. The V and J ends lost 8 bases and 1 base respectively, with 6 bases between them. CDR3 residues: CASGQSNQPQHF. DNA of the CDR3: TGTGCCAGCGGACAGAGCAATCAGCCCCAGCATTTT.

V gene TRBV9 combines with J gene TRBJ2-3; D might be TRBD1 (6 bases). The CDR3 runs 15 residues. Looked up from germline, CDR1 is SGDLS and CDR2 is YYNGEE. The V gene lost 2 bases and the J gene lost 1 base, with 11 bases spanning the gap. Here the CDR3 DNA reads TGTGCCAGCAGCGTTGACAGGATTCGCACAGATACGCAGTATTTT. Its translation: CASSVDRIRTDTQYF. Drawing the rest from reference TRBV9 and TRBJ2-3, the complete variable domain is DSGVTQTPKHLITATGQRVTLRCSPRSGDLSVYWYQQSLDQGLQFLIQYYNGEERAKGNILERFSAQQFPDLHSELNLSSLELGDSALYFCASSVDRIRTDTQYFGPGTRLTVL.

V and J are TRBV12-3 or TRBV12-4 and TRBJ1-3, with 7 positions matching TRBD1. With V trimmed by 5 bases and J by 7 bases, 5 bases remained unmatched. The CDR3 extends over 13 amino acids. The CDR3 sequence is CASSPGTDNTIYF. The DNA for the CDR3 is TGTGCCAGCAGTCCAGGGACAGACAACACCATATATTTT.

The rearrangement uses TRBV6-2 or TRBV6-3 and TRBJ1-6; D possibly corresponds to TRBD1 (5 bases). V was trimmed by 4 bases and J by 5 bases, leaving 12 bases between them. Germline CDR1 reads MNHEY; CDR2 reads SVGEGT. The CDR3 runs to 15 residues. CDR3 sequence reads: CASSSQGGDNSPLHF. For the CDR3, the DNA is TGTGCCAGCAGTTCCCAGGGTGGGGATAATTCACCCCTCCACTTT.

This clone was found once. The rearrangement links TRBV10-1 to TRBJ2-2; the match to TRBD1 covers 10 bases. The germline V gene has CDR1 WNHNN and CDR2 SYGVQD (reference sequence). V dropped 3 bases and J dropped 0; count of bases not matched to a gene: 13. This CDR3 comprises 20 residues. The CDR3 loop is CASSDSGTGEHTANTGELFF. CDR3 nucleotides: TGCGCCAGCAGTGATTCCGGGACAGGGGAACACACGGCGAACACCGGGGAGCTGTTTTTT.

The rearrangement joins TRBV10-3 to TRBJ1-2; 8 bases agree with TRBD1. Germline-derived CDR1 and CDR2 are ENHRY and SYGVKD. Trimming cost V 4 bases and J 7 bases; bases outside gene matches: 11. CDR3 length: 15 residues. Here the CDR3 DNA reads TGTGCCATCAGTGCAACAGGGGGTAATCAAGGTGGCTACACCTTC. Amino acids: CAISATGGNQGGYTF.

The chain uses TRBV2 and TRBJ1-1; D is ambiguous. V was trimmed by 2 bases and J by 4 bases, leaving 17 bases between them. The CDR3 extends over 16 amino acids. Germline values: CDR1 SNHLY, CDR2 FYNNEI. CDR3 sequence reads: CASSEPASPRGTEAFF. For the CDR3, the DNA is TGTGCCAGCAGTGAACCCGCATCCCCCAGAGGCACTGAAGCTTTCTTT.

The genes are TRBV11-2 and TRBJ2-7, with 8 positions matching TRBD1. CDR1 and CDR2 (germline): SGHAT, FQNNGV. CDR3 length: 15 residues. The ends lost 4 bases at V and 1 base at J; junction bases unmatched: 6. CDR3 nucleotide sequence: TGTGCCAGCAGCTCTATTGGACAGGGATCCTACGAGCAGTACTTC. The encoded protein is CASSSIGQGSYEQYF.

The chain links TRBV3-1 (or the pseudogene TRBV3-2) to TRBJ1-2, with a weak D call TRBD1 (5 bases). V was clipped by 2 bases and J by 4 bases, with 14 bases between them. The CDR3 covers 15 residues. Germline loops: CDR1 LGHDT, CDR2 YNNKEL (reference sequence). CDR3 coding DNA: TGTGCCAGCAGCCAATTCCAGGACATCGGCTATGGCTACACCTTC. Protein sequence: CASSQFQDIGYGYTF.

The J gene is TRBJ2-3, the V gene TRBV6-1; a weak D match, TRBD2 (7 bases). The CDR3 runs 16 residues. Looked up from germline, CDR1 is MNHNS and CDR2 is SASEGT. Trimming stripped 2 bases from V and 0 bases from J, with 12 bases between. In DNA form, the CDR3 reads TGTGCCAGCAGTGAATGGGGCGGGGGCAGCACAGATACGCAGTATTTT. Protein sequence: CASSEWGGGSTDTQYF.